This TCR beta chain was profiled in a study of Graves' ophthalmopathy and Graves' hyperthyroidism. For the study at large: Where ophthalmopathy was absent within 18 months of follow-up, hyperthyroidism was stable. Study-wide findings and caveats: Sensitivity reached roughly 71% and specificity 72% to 80% when the model predicted ophthalmopathy progression.

RNA transcripts were the source from which TCR beta CDR3 regions were amplified. Amplification began with first-round RT-PCR using HTBI primers, then second-round multiplex PCR was performed. TCRdb redid the calling of the multiplex PCR reads with MiXCR, one entry per CDR3 protein. Here the sample spans about 590,000 distinct CDR3 sequences, 35% to 45% being singletons. Patients with other autoimmune diseases, uncontrolled infections, pregnancy or lactation were excluded. Diagnosis relied on clinical symptoms, serum thyroxine, TRAb, thyroid ultrasound and orbital computed tomography. The germline V gene has CDR1 SQVTM and CDR2 ANQGSEA. Trimming cost V 4 bases and J 8 bases, with 8 bases left between them. This CDR3 is 11 amino acids long. Details on this clonotype: Its antigen is not known.

Sequences were obtained from peripheral blood or thyroid tissue (not recorded which). This TCR was recovered from an adult man with Graves' hyperthyroidism. The rearrangement joins TRBV29-1 to TRBJ1-4; a weak D match, TRBD1 (5 bases). The DNA of the CDR3 is TGCAGCGTTGTGGGGGACGAAAAACTGTTTTTT. Amino acid sequence: CSVVGDEKLFF.